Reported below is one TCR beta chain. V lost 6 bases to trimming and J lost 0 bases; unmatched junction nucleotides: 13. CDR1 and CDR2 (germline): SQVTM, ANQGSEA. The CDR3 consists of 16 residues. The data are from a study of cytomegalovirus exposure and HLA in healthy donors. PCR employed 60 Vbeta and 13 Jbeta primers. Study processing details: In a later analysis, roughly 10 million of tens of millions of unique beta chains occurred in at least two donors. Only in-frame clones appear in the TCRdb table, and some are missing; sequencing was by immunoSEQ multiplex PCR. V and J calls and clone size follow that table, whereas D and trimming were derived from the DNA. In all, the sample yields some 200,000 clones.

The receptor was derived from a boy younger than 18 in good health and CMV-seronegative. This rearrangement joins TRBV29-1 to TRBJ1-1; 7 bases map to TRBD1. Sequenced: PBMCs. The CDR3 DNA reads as TGCAGCGTCGAACCCCATGGGACAGAACTGAACACTGAAGCTTTCTTT. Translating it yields CSVEPHGTELNTEAFF.